A single sample is the source of the 7 T cell receptor beta chains below, sequenced in a study of chemoradiotherapy in HPV16-positive cancers. TCRdb keeps only in-frame clones here, not all; method: immunoSEQ multiplex PCR. The table shows about 22,000 clones, with approximately 92% occurring only once. Here the sequenced sample was blood, taken from a patient who underwent chemoradiotherapy. The receptors were gathered from a human donor with HPV-associated anogenital cancer.

Here the CDR3 reads CASVRLATEAFF. In nucleotides, the CDR3 is TGTGCCAGCGTCAGGTTGGCTACTGAAGCTTTCTTT. The rearrangement uses TRBV7-9 and TRBJ1-1; no definite D call. Germline V CDR1 and CDR2: SEHNR, FQNEAQ (reference sequence). Trimming took off 8 bases at V and 5 bases at J, with 12 bases between the two ends. The CDR3 has 12 amino acids.

The chain uses TRBV7-9 and TRBJ2-7, with 8 bases matching TRBD2. Unmatched junction bases numbered 8, after V lost 6 bases and J lost 4 bases. This CDR3 spans 14 amino acids. Germline loops: CDR1 SEHNR, CDR2 FQNEAQ (reference sequence). The chain's CDR3 is CASSYGGAGYEQYF. The CDR3 nucleotides are TGTGCCAGCAGTTACGGGGGGGCCGGGTACGAGCAGTACTTC.

This chain uses TRBV2 with TRBJ2-1; the match to TRBD1 covers 9 bases. The ends lost 3 bases at V and 6 bases at J; junction bases unmatched: 6. CDR3 length: 15 amino acids. Per the germline V gene, CDR1 is SNHLY and CDR2 is FYNNEI. The CDR3 DNA follows: TGTGCCAGCAGTGACCGGGACAGGGTTGCCAATGAGCAGTTCTTC. Amino acids: CASSDRDRVANEQFF.

V gene TRBV5-1 combines with J gene TRBJ2-3; TRBD1 or TRBD2 may be the D gene (6 bases each). Germline CDR1 and CDR2: SGHRS and YFSETQ. V was pared by 3 bases and J by 3 bases, with 14 bases between. The length of the CDR3 is 15 residues. CDR3 sequence: CASSWRGLYTDTQYF. Written as DNA, the CDR3 is TGCGCCAGCAGCTGGAGGGGGTTGTATACAGATACGCAGTATTTT. The full variable domain, rest sourced from reference TRBV5-1 and TRBJ2-3, is KAGVTQTPRYLIKTRGQQVTLSCSPISGHRSVSWYQQTPGQGLQFLFEYFSETQRNKGNFPGRFSGRQFSNSRSEMNVSTLELGDSALYLCASSWRGLYTDTQYFGPGTRLTVL.

This clone was detected only a few times. The chain combines TRBV2 with TRBJ1-2; no firm D call. Trimming took 2 bases from V and 0 from J, leaving 10 bases between them. The CDR3 runs to 15 residues. Looked up from germline, CDR1 is SNHLY and CDR2 is FYNNEI. The CDR3 spells CASSEKETPNYGYTF. Here the CDR3 DNA reads TGTGCCAGCAGTGAAAAGGAGACTCCTAACTATGGCTACACCTTC.

This rearrangement joins TRBV21-1 to TRBJ2-7; the tabulated D call, TRBD1, remains unverified against the DNA. TRBV21-1 is assigned pseudogene status. The CDR3 sequence is 13 residues long. The CDR3 DNA reads as TGTGCCAGTAATGACAGGGTCTCCAGAGAGCAGTACTTC. It is translated as CASNDRVSREQYF.

This chain links TRBV9 with TRBJ2-3, with 12 bases lining up with TRBD2. CDR3 length equals 17 residues. Per germline, CDR1 SGDLS and CDR2 YYNGEE. J was trimmed by 3 bases and V by 0 bases; bases with no gene match: 5. CDR3 region: CASSVGLAGVVTDTQYF. The CDR3 coding sequence is TGTGCCAGCAGCGTAGGACTAGCGGGAGTGGTAACAGATACGCAGTATTTT.